Listed here is a single TCR beta chain. Its antigen has not been determined. No base quality information exists; no much larger clone differs at one position. Unmatched junction bases come to 5, with V trimmed by 9 bases and J by 3 bases. The germline V gene (reference sequence) sets CDR1 to MNHNY and CDR2 to SVGAGI. From the cysteine up to the phenylalanine, the CDR3 has a length of 13 residues. The entry retains the CDR3 DNA only, 39 bases that are in frame from base 1. This sample was taken from a study of shared clonotypes between healthy human individuals (dated by TCRdb to the early 2020s). For the study in its entirety: The cohort included a few men and a couple of women between 18 and 49 years of age. Leukapheresis yielded between about 0.9 and 9.5 billion PBMCs per donor. Per donor, three plates each were used for CD4 naive and CD4 memory, two for CD8 naive, and one for CD8 memory. To increase sequencing depth and limit assay-specific biases, TCR repertoire library preparation and sequencing were carried out by different laboratories using diverse techniques. Blood TCR repertoires of about 5 healthy adults were deeply sequenced to estimate repertoire size and the extent of clonotype sharing between individuals.

Beyond this particular receptor, the publication reports: Larger estimated clonotype richness was generally found for naive subsets than for memory subsets. The small number of donors limited the genetic and exposure-history diversity represented. Sampling was restricted to blood, and TCR repertoires in tissues likely differ from the TCR repertoires found in blood. Across a handful of donors, around 5% of naive CD4, around 3.5% of naive CD8, 2% to 2.5% of memory CD4, and 0.4% to 0.45% of memory CD8 clonotypes were shared. Higher generation probabilities were observed for clonotypes shared by all four sorted-subset donors than for non-shared clonotypes. Incomplete sequencing was indicated by rarefaction of sorted-subset datasets, despite the large sequencing depth. Pairwise subsampling indicated that sequencing depth was expected to affect the degree of clonotype sharing among donors.

Using the deep immunoSEQ assay, multiplex PCR amplified TCR CDR3 regions from genomic DNA. Extracted genomic DNA from each cell subset was distributed evenly across all wells of several immunoSEQ 96-well plates, and each plate was treated as a replicate. For sorted subsets, each replicate PCR was loaded with 200 ng genomic DNA, equivalent to 30,000 to 35,000 T cell genomes. Purified libraries were measured with a Qubit 3.0 fluorometer, size-checked on a Bioanalyzer 2100, and measured again with the KAPA Library Quantification kit. A separate single-read 150-cycle Illumina NextSeq 550 flow cell was used to sequence each immunoSEQ 96-well plate. Concerning the study's data processing: Because the immunoSEQ output held only junctional sequences and lacked quality scores, the filtering could not match the filtering applied to full-length reads. Sequences were annotated with PyIR, a Python wrapper for IgBLAST v1.9, using IMGT germline references to assign V/J genes and CDR3. Any read was removed if the V/J assignment was weak (E-value above 1e-6), the CDR3 was missing, or the read contained stop codons, out-of-frame junctions, or ambiguous translated residues. V3J clonotypes were defined as sequences sharing an identical inferred V gene, J gene, and CDR3 amino acid sequence. Percentage overlap between repertoires was calculated by dividing the number of shared unique clonotypes by the size of the smaller repertoire. Richness of each repertoire was evaluated using RTK rarefaction, the Chao1 estimator, and Recon v2.1 estimates of unobserved clonotypes. OLGA was used to compute generation probabilities for all TCRbeta clonotypes that the gDNA method yielded from a handful of donors. Imported from immuneACCESS, the table was reduced by TCRdb to in-frame sequences with V and J called. These copies leave out some clones; in studies compared against another copy, an unresolved V gene accounts for under half, and the cause of the remainder is not known. V and J calls and clone size are copied from that table; D and trimming were computed from the DNA. The sample contains fewer than 1 million clones, about 97% of them found a single time. Around 0.25% of the sample is taken by the ten largest.

CD8 naive samples were CD45RO-negative cells positively selected for CCR7, giving a CD45RA+CCR7+ population that excluded TemRA cells. The donors were healthy, HIV-negative adults with no recently reported acute infections or vaccinations. Every donor was a Caucasian adult living in Nashville, Tennessee, USA. After blood collection by leukapheresis, PBMCs were isolated using Ficoll-Histopaque density gradient centrifugation and then cryopreserved in the vapor phase of liquid nitrogen. Analytical flow cytometry was used to check the purity and quantity of every magnetically sorted T cell population. Each sorted fraction had its genomic DNA isolated and then quantified by UV absorbance on a Nanodrop 2000c.

The TCR comes from a young man in good health. The chain is made from TRBV6-6 and TRBJ1-2; TRBD1 lines up with 9 middle nucleotides. The sample comprised naive CD8+ T cells sorted from blood. The intended sense of this specimen's cell subset or site label: CD45RA+CCR7+. The CDR3 protein: CASWGQGYYGYTF. The bases are TGTGCCAGTTGGGGACAGGGTTACTATGGCTACACCTTC.